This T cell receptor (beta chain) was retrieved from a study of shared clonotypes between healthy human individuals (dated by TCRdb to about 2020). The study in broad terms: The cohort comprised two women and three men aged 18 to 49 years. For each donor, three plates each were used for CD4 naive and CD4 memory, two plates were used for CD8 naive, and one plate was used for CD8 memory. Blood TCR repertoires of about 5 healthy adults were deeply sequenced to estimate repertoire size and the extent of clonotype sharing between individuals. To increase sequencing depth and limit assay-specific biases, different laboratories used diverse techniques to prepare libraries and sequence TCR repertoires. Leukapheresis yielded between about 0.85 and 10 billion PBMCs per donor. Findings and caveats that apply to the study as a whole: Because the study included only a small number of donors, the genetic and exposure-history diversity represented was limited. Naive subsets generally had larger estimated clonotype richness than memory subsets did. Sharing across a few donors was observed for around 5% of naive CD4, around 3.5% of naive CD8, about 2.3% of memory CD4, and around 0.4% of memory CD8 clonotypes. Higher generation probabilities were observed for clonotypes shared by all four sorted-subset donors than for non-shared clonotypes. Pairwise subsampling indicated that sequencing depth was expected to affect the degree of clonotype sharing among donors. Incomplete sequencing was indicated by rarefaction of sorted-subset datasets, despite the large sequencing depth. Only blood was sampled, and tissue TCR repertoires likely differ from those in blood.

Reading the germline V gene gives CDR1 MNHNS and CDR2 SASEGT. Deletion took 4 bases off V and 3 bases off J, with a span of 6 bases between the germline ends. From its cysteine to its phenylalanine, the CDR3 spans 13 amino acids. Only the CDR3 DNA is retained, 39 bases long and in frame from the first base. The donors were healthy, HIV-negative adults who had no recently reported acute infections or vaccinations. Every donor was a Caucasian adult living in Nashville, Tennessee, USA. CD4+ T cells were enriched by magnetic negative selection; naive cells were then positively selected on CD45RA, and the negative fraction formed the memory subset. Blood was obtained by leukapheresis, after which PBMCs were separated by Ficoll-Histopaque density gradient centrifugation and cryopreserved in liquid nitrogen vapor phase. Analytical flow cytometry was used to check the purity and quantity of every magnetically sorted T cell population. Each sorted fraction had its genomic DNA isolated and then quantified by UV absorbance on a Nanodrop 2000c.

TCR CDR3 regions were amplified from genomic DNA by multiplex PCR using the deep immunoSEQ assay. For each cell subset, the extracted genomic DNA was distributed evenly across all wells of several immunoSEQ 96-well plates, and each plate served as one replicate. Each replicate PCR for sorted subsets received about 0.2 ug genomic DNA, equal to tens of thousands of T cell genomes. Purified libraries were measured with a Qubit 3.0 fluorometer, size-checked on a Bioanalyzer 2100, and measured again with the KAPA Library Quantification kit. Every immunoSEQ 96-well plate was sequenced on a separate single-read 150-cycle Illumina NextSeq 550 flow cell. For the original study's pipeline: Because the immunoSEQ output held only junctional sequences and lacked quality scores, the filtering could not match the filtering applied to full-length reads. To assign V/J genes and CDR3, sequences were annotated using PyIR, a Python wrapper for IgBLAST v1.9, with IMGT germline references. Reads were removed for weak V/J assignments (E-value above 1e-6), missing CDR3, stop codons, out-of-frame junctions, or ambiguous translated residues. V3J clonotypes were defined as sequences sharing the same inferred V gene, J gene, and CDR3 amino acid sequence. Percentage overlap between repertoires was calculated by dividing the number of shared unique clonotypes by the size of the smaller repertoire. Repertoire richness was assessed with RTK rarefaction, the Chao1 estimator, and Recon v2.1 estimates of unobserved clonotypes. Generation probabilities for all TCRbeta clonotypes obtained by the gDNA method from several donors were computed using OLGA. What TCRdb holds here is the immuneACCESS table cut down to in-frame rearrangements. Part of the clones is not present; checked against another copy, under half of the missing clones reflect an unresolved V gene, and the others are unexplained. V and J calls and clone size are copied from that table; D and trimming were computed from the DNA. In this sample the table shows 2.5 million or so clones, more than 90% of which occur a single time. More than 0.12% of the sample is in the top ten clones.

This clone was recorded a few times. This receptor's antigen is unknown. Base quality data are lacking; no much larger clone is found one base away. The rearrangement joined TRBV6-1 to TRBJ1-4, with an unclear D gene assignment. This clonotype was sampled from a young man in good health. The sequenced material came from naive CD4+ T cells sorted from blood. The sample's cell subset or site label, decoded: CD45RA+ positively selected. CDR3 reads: CASSGEANEKLFF. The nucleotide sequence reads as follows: TGTGCCAGCAGTGGAGAAGCTAATGAAAAACTGTTTTTT.